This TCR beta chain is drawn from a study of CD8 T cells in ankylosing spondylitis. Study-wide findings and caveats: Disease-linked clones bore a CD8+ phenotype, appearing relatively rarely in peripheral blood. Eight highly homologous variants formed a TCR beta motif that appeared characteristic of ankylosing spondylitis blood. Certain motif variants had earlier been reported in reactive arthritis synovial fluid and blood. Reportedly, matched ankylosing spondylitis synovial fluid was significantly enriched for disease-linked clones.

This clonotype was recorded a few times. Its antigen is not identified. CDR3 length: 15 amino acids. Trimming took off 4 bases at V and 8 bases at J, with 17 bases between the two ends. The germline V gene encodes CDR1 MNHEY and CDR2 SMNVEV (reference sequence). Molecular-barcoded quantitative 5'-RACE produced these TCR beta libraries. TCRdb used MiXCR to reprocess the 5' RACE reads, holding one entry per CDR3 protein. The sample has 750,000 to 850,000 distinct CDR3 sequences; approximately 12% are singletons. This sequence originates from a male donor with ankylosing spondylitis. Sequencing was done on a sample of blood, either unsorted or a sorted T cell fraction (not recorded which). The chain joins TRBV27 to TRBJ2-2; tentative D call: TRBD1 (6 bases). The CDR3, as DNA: TGTGCCAGCAGTTCCCAACAGGGCTTCGGGGGGGAGCTGTTTTTT. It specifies CASSSQQGFGGELFF.